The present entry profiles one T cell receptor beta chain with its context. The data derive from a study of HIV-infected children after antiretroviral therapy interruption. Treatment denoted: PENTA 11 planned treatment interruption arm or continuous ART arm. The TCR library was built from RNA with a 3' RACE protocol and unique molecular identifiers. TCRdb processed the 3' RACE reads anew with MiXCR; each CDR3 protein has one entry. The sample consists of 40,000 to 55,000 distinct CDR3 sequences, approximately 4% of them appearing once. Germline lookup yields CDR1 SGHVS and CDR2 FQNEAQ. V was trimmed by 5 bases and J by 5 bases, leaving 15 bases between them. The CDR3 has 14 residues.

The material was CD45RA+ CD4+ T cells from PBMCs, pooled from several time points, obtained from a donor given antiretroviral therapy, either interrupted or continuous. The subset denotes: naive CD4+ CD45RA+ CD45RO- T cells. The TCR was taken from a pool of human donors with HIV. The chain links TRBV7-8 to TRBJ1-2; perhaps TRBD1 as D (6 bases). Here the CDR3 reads CASSHRDTRYGYTF. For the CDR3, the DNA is TGTGCCAGCAGCCATCGGGACACCCGATATGGCTACACCTTC.